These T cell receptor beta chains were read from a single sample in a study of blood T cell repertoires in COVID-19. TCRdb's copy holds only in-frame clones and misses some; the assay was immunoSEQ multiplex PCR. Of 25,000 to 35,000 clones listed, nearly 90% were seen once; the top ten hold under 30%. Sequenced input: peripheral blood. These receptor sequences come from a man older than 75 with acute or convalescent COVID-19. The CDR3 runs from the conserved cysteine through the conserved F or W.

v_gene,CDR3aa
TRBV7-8,CASSSTPGLAGYEQYF
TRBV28,CASRPRGGSGANVLTF
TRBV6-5,CASRTDPNYGYTF
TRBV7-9,CASSRGRRSYEQYF
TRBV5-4,CASSPDIWVRETQYF
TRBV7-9,CASSPGGTDYEQYF
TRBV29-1,CSVEHPGDTEAFF
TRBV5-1,CATHPRAGHTSTDTQYF
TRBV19,CASSPRRSLTDTQYF
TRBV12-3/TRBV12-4,CASSFWGLEAFF
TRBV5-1,CASSLGTGAGYNEQFF
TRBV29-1,CSVSSGRVGAFF
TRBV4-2,CASSHEGRDALGELFF
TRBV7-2,CASSSDRGGYNGYTF
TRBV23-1,CASSQTSGYEQYF